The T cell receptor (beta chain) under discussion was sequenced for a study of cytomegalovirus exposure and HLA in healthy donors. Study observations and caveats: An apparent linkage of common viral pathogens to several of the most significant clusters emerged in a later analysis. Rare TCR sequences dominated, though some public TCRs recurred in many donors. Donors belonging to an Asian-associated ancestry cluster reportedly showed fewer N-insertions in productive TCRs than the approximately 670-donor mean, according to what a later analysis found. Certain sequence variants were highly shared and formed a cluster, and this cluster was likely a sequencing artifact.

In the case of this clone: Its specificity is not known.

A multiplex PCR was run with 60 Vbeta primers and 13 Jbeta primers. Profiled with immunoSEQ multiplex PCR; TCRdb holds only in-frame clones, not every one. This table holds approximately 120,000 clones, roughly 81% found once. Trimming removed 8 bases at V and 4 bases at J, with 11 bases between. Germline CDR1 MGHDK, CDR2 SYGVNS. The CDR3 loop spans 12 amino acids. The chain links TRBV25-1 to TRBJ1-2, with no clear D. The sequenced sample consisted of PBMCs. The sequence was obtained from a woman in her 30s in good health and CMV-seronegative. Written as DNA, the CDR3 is TGTGCCAGCGGGCAGACACTCTATGGCTACACCTTC. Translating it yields CASGQTLYGYTF.